This passage covers 27 T cell receptor beta chains from one sample sequenced in a study of CD8+ T cells in alopecia areata (dated by TCRdb to the late 2010s). The receptor library was made with the immunoSEQ multiplex PCR assay. To provide template for TCR sequencing, every sample had RNA extracted and reverse transcribed into cDNA. TCRdb obtained this table from immuneACCESS and retained in-frame rearrangements with V and J assigned. These tables miss some clones; where compared with another copy, unresolved V genes account for less than half of the shortfall, and the remainder is unexplained. The sample yields 150,000 to 250,000 clones; 55% to 70% were counted once. The top ten clonotypes cover around 3.2% of the sample. The intended sense of this specimen's time point label: 4 weeks on oral tofacitinib. The sample's treatment or condition label, in plain terms: oral pan-JAK inhibitor, 5-10 mg twice daily.

The sample was CD4+ T cells sorted from blood, taken at week 4, from a patient treated with tofacitinib. The receptors originated from a human donor with alopecia areata.

This clone was counted a single time. The rearrangement uses TRBV20-1 and TRBJ2-4, with D unclear. The CDR3 is 11 residues long. Per germline, CDR1 DFQATT and CDR2 SNEGSKA (reference sequence). Trimming removed 6 bases at V and 5 bases at J, with 8 bases between. CDR3 region: CSADAENIQYF. The CDR3, as DNA: TGCAGTGCCGACGCGGAAAACATTCAGTACTTC.

The chain combines TRBV29-1 with TRBJ2-1; 9 positions agree with TRBD2. The CDR3 runs to 15 residues. V lost 6 bases, J lost 7 bases, and 13 bases stayed unmatched. In germline, CDR1 is SQVTM, CDR2 ANQGSEA. In DNA form, the CDR3 reads TGCAGCGTGGGGGTCCTAGCGGGGTTGGGGAATGAGCAGTTCTTC. Translating gives CSVGVLAGLGNEQFF.

V usage is TRBV5-4 and J usage is TRBJ1-2; D ambiguous. V was trimmed by 7 bases and J by 0 bases, leaving 13 bases between them. The germline gives CDR1 SGHNT, CDR2 YYREEE (reference sequence). This CDR3 has 14 residues. CDR3: CASATGGSNYGYTF. As DNA, the CDR3 is TGTGCCAGCGCAACCGGAGGTTCTAACTATGGCTACACCTTC.

The chain couples TRBV30 to TRBJ2-5; 11 nucleotides match TRBD2. The germline CDR1 and CDR2 sequences are GTSNPN and SVGIG (reference sequence). Losses at the gene ends were 0 bases for V and 5 bases for J; bases not matched to a gene: 8. The CDR3 totals 16 residues. The chain's CDR3 is CAWSVHSTSGVETQYF. DNA for the CDR3: TGTGCCTGGAGTGTCCATTCGACTAGCGGGGTTGAGACCCAGTACTTC.

Remarks on this clone: This specimen includes other DNA sequences encoding the same CDR3. V and J are TRBV29-1 and TRBJ2-5; D remains ambiguous. The CDR3 spans 11 residues. Germline V lookup: CDR1 SQVTM, CDR2 ANQGSEA. Trimming removed 6 bases from V and 5 bases from J, with 10 bases in between. CDR3 DNA: TGCAGCGTCGACCAAGGGGAGACCCAGTACTTC. It encodes CSVDQGETQYF.

This clone showed up many times. This rearrangement joins TRBV6-5 to TRBJ1-1, with D hard to call. Germline CDR1 MNHEY, CDR2 SVGAGI. This CDR3 spans 13 amino acids. Trimming took 6 bases from V and 0 from J, leaving 8 bases between them. DNA of the CDR3: TGTGCCAGCAGACCCCCGGTGAACACTGAAGCTTTCTTT. This encodes CASRPPVNTEAFF.

Concerning this clone itself: Other DNA sequences within the sample encode an identical CDR3. V is TRBV9 and J is TRBJ2-2; D possibly corresponds to TRBD1 (6 bases). Looked up from germline, CDR1 is SGDLS and CDR2 is YYNGEE. Trimming removed 0 bases from V and 2 bases from J, with 8 bases in between. CDR3 size: 15 residues. The CDR3 coding sequence is TGTGCCAGCAGCGTAGTACAGGGAAACACCGGGGAGCTGTTTTTT. Encoded protein: CASSVVQGNTGELFF.

This clone was seen just once. The rearrangement uses TRBV5-1 and TRBJ1-2; TRBD1 is a possible D gene (5 bases). The V gene lost 2 bases and the J gene lost 0 bases, with 8 bases spanning the gap. Germline CDR1 SGHRS, CDR2 YFSETQ. The CDR3 loop spans 14 amino acids. Here the CDR3 DNA reads TGCGCCAGCAGCTTCACAGGAACTAACTATGGCTACACCTTC. This sequence encodes CASSFTGTNYGYTF.

This sequence joins TRBV30 and TRBJ2-5; TRBD2 aligns across 9 bases. This CDR3 has 14 amino acids. V dropped 3 bases and J dropped 5; count of bases not matched to a gene: 7. From germline, CDR1 is GTSNPN and CDR2 SVGIG (reference sequence). CDR3 residues: CAWRAGGSLETQYF. The DNA of the CDR3 is TGTGCCTGGAGAGCGGGGGGATCCCTTGAGACCCAGTACTTC.

The table lists this clone with a few counts. The chain employs TRBV19 and TRBJ1-1; D gene uncertain. The germline gives CDR1 LNHDA, CDR2 SQIVND (reference sequence). The CDR3 length is 11 residues. V lost 7 bases, J lost 5 bases, and 8 bases lay in between. CDR3 loop: CASTHPTEAFF. CDR3 nucleotides: TGTGCCAGTACACACCCGACTGAAGCTTTCTTT.

This clone has a handful of counts. The chain uses TRBV30 and TRBJ1-1; no firm D call. This CDR3 has 12 residues. V lost 6 bases and J lost 1, with 9 bases in between. CDR1 is GTSNPN and CDR2 is SVGIG in the germline V gene (reference sequence). The CDR3 region is CACSPWNTEAFF. CDR3 coding DNA: TGTGCCTGTTCACCTTGGAACACTGAAGCTTTCTTT.

This clone was counted only a few times. V gene TRBV29-1 combines with J gene TRBJ2-1; no clear D gene. Germline CDR1 and CDR2: SQVTM and ANQGSEA. The CDR3 extends over 12 amino acids. Trimming pared 6 bases from V and 5 bases from J, leaving 11 bases between. CDR3 residues: CSVAIGNNEQFF. Here the CDR3 DNA reads TGCAGCGTCGCGATCGGAAACAATGAGCAGTTCTTC.

This clone has only one observation. The chain joins TRBV2 to TRBJ2-1, with 9 bases that match TRBD1. Germline V gene data show CDR1 as SNHLY and CDR2 as FYNNEI. This CDR3 spans 18 amino acids. V was pared by 1 base and J by 7 bases, with 14 bases of the junction left unmatched. The CDR3 region has the DNA TGTGCCAGCAGTGAAGATGTACAGGGGGCGGTCAGTGTAAATGAGCAGTTCTTC. As protein: CASSEDVQGAVSVNEQFF.

The CDR3: CASSVGQGNLGYTF. The CDR3 nucleotides read TGTGCCAGCAGCGTGGGACAGGGGAATTTAGGCTACACCTTC. The J gene is TRBJ1-2, the V gene TRBV7-9, with 10 bases that match TRBD1. CDR1 and CDR2 (germline): SEHNR, FQNEAQ (reference sequence). This CDR3 is built from 14 residues. The J segment lost 8 bases and the V segment lost 5 bases, leaving 8 bases of the junction unmatched.

In this sample, this clone turned up a few times. The chain employs TRBV28 and TRBJ2-6; the D is unclear. The V gene's germline CDR1 is MDHEN and CDR2 SYDVKM. V lost 4 bases to trimming and J lost 1 base, with 8 bases between them. The CDR3 covers 15 residues. The CDR3 loop reads CASSSLGSGANVLTF. The CDR3 region has the DNA TGTGCCAGCAGTTCTCTAGGGTCTGGGGCCAACGTCCTGACTTTC.

This sequence joins TRBV5-1 and TRBJ2-3; 8 bases line up with TRBD1. With 4 bases clipped from V and 3 bases from J, the junction kept 7 bases outside the gene matches. Germline CDR1 is SGHRS and CDR2 is YFSETQ. The CDR3 length is 15 residues. CDR3 protein: CASSAQGVRTDTQYF. The CDR3 DNA is TGCGCCAGCAGCGCACAGGGGGTAAGAACAGATACGCAGTATTTT. The variable domain in full, with the rest retrieved from reference TRBV5-1 and TRBJ2-3, is KAGVTQTPRYLIKTRGQQVTLSCSPISGHRSVSWYQQTPGQGLQFLFEYFSETQRNKGNFPGRFSGRQFSNSRSEMNVSTLELGDSALYLCASSAQGVRTDTQYFGPGTRLTVL.

The rearrangement uses TRBV5-1 and TRBJ2-3, with 9 positions matching TRBD1. This CDR3 spans 14 amino acids. The V and J ends lost 7 bases and 6 bases, in that order; junction bases with no gene match: 9. Per the germline V gene, CDR1 is SGHRS and CDR2 is YFSETQ. The DNA for the CDR3 is TGCGCCAGCCGCCTGACAGGGGGACCTGATACGCAGTATTTT. Translation gives CASRLTGGPDTQYF.

The chain combines TRBV11-1 with TRBJ1-2, with D unresolved. The CDR3 sequence is 12 residues long. Between the trimmed V and J ends, which lost 4 bases and 8 bases, there was a span of 11 bases. Germline values: CDR1 SGHAT, CDR2 FQDESV (reference sequence). CDR3 amino acids: CASSSAGLGYTF. DNA of the CDR3: TGTGCCAGCAGCTCTGCCGGGTTGGGCTACACCTTC.

CDR3 nucleotide sequence: TGCAGCGTTGAAGGGGACGGGTATGGCTACACCTTC. This gives the protein CSVEGDGYGYTF. The chain employs TRBV29-1 and TRBJ1-2, with D maybe TRBD1 (5 bases). This CDR3 contains 12 residues. Germline V gene data show CDR1 as SQVTM and CDR2 as ANQGSEA. Trimming cost V 1 base and J 5 bases, with 8 bases left between them.

This clone was detected only a few times. The J gene is TRBJ1-5, the V gene TRBV28; D uncertain. The germline V gene has CDR1 MDHEN and CDR2 SYDVKM. Trimming cost V 4 bases and J 4 bases, with 14 bases left between them. CDR3 length: 15 amino acids. Written as DNA, the CDR3 is TGTGCCAGCAGTTCTTGGGGAGGTGAGAATCAGCCCCAGCATTTT. Its translation: CASSSWGGENQPQHF. The full variable domain, completed using reference TRBV28 and TRBJ1-5, is DVKVTQSSRYLVKRTGEKVFLECVQDMDHENMFWYRQDPGLGLRLIYFSYDVKMKEKGDIPEGYSVSREKKERFSLILESASTNQTSMYLCASSSWGGENQPQHFGDGTRLSIL.

The chain uses TRBV29-1 and TRBJ2-7; the match to TRBD1 covers 9 bases. The CDR3 totals 13 residues. With V trimmed by 6 bases and J by 3 bases, 6 bases remained unmatched. The germline CDR1 and CDR2 sequences are SQVTM and ANQGSEA. The CDR3 DNA is TGCAGCGTCCGGACAGGGGCCTACTACGAGCAGTACTTC. Its translation is CSVRTGAYYEQYF.

This clone was picked up a small number of times. This sequence joins TRBV5-4 and TRBJ2-2; D is possibly TRBD2 (6 bases). Trimming left V 4 bases short and J 0 bases short, with 13 bases between. The CDR3 is made up of 16 amino acids. The germline V gene encodes CDR1 SGHNT and CDR2 YYREEE (reference sequence). The CDR3 reads CASSLRRVTNTGELFF. For the CDR3, the DNA is TGTGCCAGCAGCCTGCGGAGGGTGACGAACACCGGGGAGCTGTTTTTT.

The chain uses TRBV29-1 and TRBJ2-1, with 8 bases fitting TRBD2. Germline CDR1 reads SQVTM; CDR2 reads ANQGSEA. V was clipped by 6 bases and J by 0 bases; unmatched bases: 16. The CDR3 is 18 amino acids. The CDR3 loop is CSVETPGLVSGSYNEQFF. In DNA form, the CDR3 reads TGCAGCGTGGAAACACCGGGACTAGTCTCCGGCTCCTACAATGAGCAGTTCTTC.

The V and J genes are TRBV28 and TRBJ1-2; D is unresolved. V was cut by 0 bases and J by 9 bases, with 11 bases left in between. Germline assignment: CDR1 MDHEN and CDR2 SYDVKM. The CDR3 totals 13 residues. CDR3 sequence: CASSLWNPGSYTF. In DNA, the CDR3 is TGTGCCAGCAGTTTATGGAACCCTGGGAGCTACACCTTC.

This chain links TRBV30 with TRBJ1-1, with D possibly TRBD1 on 6 matching bases. The CDR3 is made up of 11 amino acids. The germline gives CDR1 GTSNPN, CDR2 SVGIG (reference sequence). V shed 5 bases and J shed 7 bases, with 11 bases lying between them. As DNA, the CDR3 is TGTGCCTGGGGGACACGCTATGAAGCTTTCTTT. Translation: CAWGTRYEAFF.

This sequence joins TRBV18 and TRBJ2-1, with TRBD2 identical over 9 bases. Unmatched junction bases numbered 5, after V lost 0 bases and J lost 5 bases. This CDR3 is 16 amino acids long. Germline assignment: CDR1 KGHSH and CDR2 LQKENI. The CDR3 spells CASSPPDRLADNEQFF. The CDR3 coding sequence is TGTGCCAGCTCACCACCAGATCGACTAGCGGACAATGAGCAGTTCTTC.

V usage is TRBV2 and J usage is TRBJ2-3, with a possible D match to TRBD1 (7 bases). This CDR3 spans 15 amino acids. Trimming left V 2 bases short and J 0 bases short, with 9 bases between. The germline CDR1 and CDR2 sequences are SNHLY and FYNNEI. The CDR3 region has the DNA TGTGCCAGCAGTGAATCAGGGGGGAGCACAGATACGCAGTATTTT. As protein: CASSESGGSTDTQYF.